These 4 T cell receptor beta chains came from one sample sequenced in a study of shared clonotypes between healthy human individuals. Libraries were prepared by immunoSEQ multiplex PCR; TCRdb keeps only in-frame clonotypes and omits some of them. The repertoire consists of under 600,000 clones, with more than 95% occurring once and the leading ten covering 0.064%. The sequencing sample was made of naive CD4+ T cells sorted from blood. As to subset: CD45RA+ positively selected. The receptors come from a woman in her twenties or thirties in good health.

CDR3 sequence reads: CASGGRAHQPQHF. The DNA of the CDR3 is TGTGCCTCGGGAGGGAGAGCTCACCAGCCCCAGCATTTT. The rearrangement uses TRBV19 and TRBJ1-5, with D unclear. The CDR3 sequence is 13 residues long. CDR1 LNHDA and CDR2 SQIVND come from the germline V gene (reference sequence). Trimming shortened V by 11 bases and J by 7 bases, and 18 bases separated the two germline ends.

The chain couples TRBV6-1 to TRBJ1-4; 8 nucleotides line up with TRBD1. Germline V gene data show CDR1 as MNHNS and CDR2 as SASEGT. The CDR3 covers 14 residues. V was clipped by 4 bases and J by 5 bases; unmatched bases: 3. The CDR3 DNA is TGTGCCAGCAGTGTAAACAGGGGGAATGAAAAACTGTTTTTT. Encoded protein: CASSVNRGNEKLFF.

The chain employs TRBV6-1 and TRBJ2-7; the D is unclear. The V gene's germline CDR1 is MNHNS and CDR2 SASEGT. CDR3 size: 13 residues. With 7 bases removed from V and 3 bases from J, the gap between germline ends came to 13 bases. CDR3 residues: CASKGLYRYEQYF. The CDR3 DNA reads TGTGCCAGCAAAGGGTTATACCGCTACGAGCAGTACTTC.

The chain employs TRBV18 and TRBJ2-2, with a tentative D call TRBD2 (5 bases). Germline V lookup: CDR1 KGHSH, CDR2 LQKENI. The ends were cut back, 3 bases at V and 3 bases at J, with 26 bases in the middle. The CDR3 is 20 amino acids. The CDR3 nucleotides are TGTGCCAGCTCACCCCGGACCGTCACTAGGGCCGGGTCACACACCGGGGAGCTGTTTTTT. Amino acids: CASSPRTVTRAGSHTGELFF. Combining the CDR3 with reference TRBV18 and TRBJ2-2 gives the whole variable domain NAGVMQNPRHLVRRRGQEARLRCSPMKGHSHVYWYRQLPEEGLKFMVYLQKENIIDESGMPKERFSAEFPKEGPSILRIQQVVRGDSAAYFCASSPRTVTRAGSHTGELFFGEGSRLTVL.